The next 30 T cell receptor beta chains were all read from a single sample in a study of T cell responses to AZD1222 COVID-19 vaccine. Assay: immunoSEQ multiplex PCR; the TCRdb copy retains only in-frame clones and omits some. The data contain about 150,000 clones, 87% of them singletons. Sequencing used peripheral blood, obtained 28 days after the second AZD1222 dose. The receptors were sampled from an adult who received the AZD1222 COVID-19 vaccine.

V gene TRBV7-3 combines with J gene TRBJ2-1; a weak D match, TRBD2 (5 bases). Trimming cost V 4 bases and J 5 bases, with 12 bases left between them. This CDR3 contains 14 residues. The V gene's germline CDR1 is SGHTA and CDR2 FQGTGA. CDR3: CASSSTGNNNEQFF. DNA of the CDR3: TGTGCCAGCAGCTCTACGGGGAATAACAATGAGCAGTTCTTC.

This clone was observed at least ten times. The genes are TRBV9 and TRBJ2-5; 9 bases are shared with TRBD1. CDR1 is SGDLS, CDR2 YYNGEE, per germline. The CDR3 runs to 14 residues. Trimming cost V 4 bases and J 4 bases; bases outside gene matches: 5. DNA of the CDR3: TGTGCCAGCAGCCAAGGGACAGGGAGAGAGACCCAGTACTTC. As protein: CASSQGTGRETQYF.

This clone was counted a single time. The chain is built from TRBV6-5 and TRBJ2-1, with TRBD2 identical over 12 bases. Germline lookup yields CDR1 MNHEY and CDR2 SVGAGI. V lost 5 bases, J lost 12 bases, and 5 bases stayed unmatched. The CDR3 runs 13 residues. The DNA of the CDR3 is TGTGCCAGCAGTACGACTAGCGGGAGCGGGCAGTTCTTC. This sequence encodes CASSTTSGSGQFF.

This clone was observed a few times. The chain joins TRBV4-3 to TRBJ2-1; D possibly corresponds to TRBD1 (7 bases). CDR1 and CDR2 (germline): LGHNA, YSLEER. V lost 0 bases, J lost 10 bases, and 25 bases lay in between. The CDR3 is 18 amino acids. CDR3 DNA sequence: TGCGCCAGCAGCCAAGATCTAGTGGGGGCGGGGCTCAGGGGGGAGCAGTTCTTC. This gives the protein CASSQDLVGAGLRGEQFF.

The gene calls are TRBV28 and TRBJ2-7; TRBD1 agrees at 11 bases. CDR1 is MDHEN, CDR2 SYDVKM, per germline. Unmatched junction bases numbered 5, after V lost 4 bases and J lost 3 bases. This CDR3 spans 15 amino acids. CDR3 sequence (DNA): TGTGCCAGCAGTTCCCCCGGGACAGGGGGCTACGAGCAGTACTTC. Amino acid sequence: CASSSPGTGGYEQYF. Drawing the rest from reference TRBV28 and TRBJ2-7, the complete variable domain is DVKVTQSSRYLVKRTGEKVFLECVQDMDHENMFWYRQDPGLGLRLIYFSYDVKMKEKGDIPEGYSVSREKKERFSLILESASTNQTSMYLCASSSPGTGGYEQYFGPGTRLTVT.

The J gene is TRBJ1-3, the V gene TRBV7-2; the D is unclear. V was pared by 5 bases and J by 0 bases, with 14 bases between. This CDR3 is 16 amino acids long. CDR1 and CDR2 (germline): SGHTA, FQGNSA. The CDR3: CASSVRGPSSGNTIYF. The CDR3 nucleotides are TGTGCCAGCAGCGTGCGCGGGCCCAGCTCTGGAAACACCATATATTTT.

The CDR3 sequence: CATVSPGDYYEQYF. In DNA form, the CDR3 reads TGTGCCACGGTATCCCCCGGGGACTACTACGAGCAGTACTTC. This rearrangement joins TRBV15 to TRBJ2-7; 7 nucleotides match TRBD2. V gave up 9 bases and J gave up 3 bases; unmatched junction bases: 11. CDR1 and CDR2 from the germline V gene are LNHNV and YYDKDF (reference sequence). The CDR3 is 14 residues long.

For the CDR3, the DNA is TGCGCCAGCAGCTTGGGATCGACAGGGATTGAAAAACTGTTTTTT. This sequence encodes CASSLGSTGIEKLFF. The chain combines TRBV5-1 with TRBJ1-4; TRBD1 matches 7 bases. Germline CDR1 is SGHRS and CDR2 is YFSETQ. V lost 0 bases and J lost 7; bases outside the gene matches: 6. This CDR3 has 15 amino acids.

This chain joins TRBV30 and TRBJ1-2, with D maybe TRBD1 (5 bases). The CDR3 is 12 amino acids. Germline CDR1 is GTSNPN and CDR2 is SVGIG (reference sequence). V lost 0 bases and J lost 8, with 10 bases in between. In nucleotides, the CDR3 is TGTGCCTGGAGTGTAGCAGGGAAAGGCTACACCTTC. The encoded protein is CAWSVAGKGYTF.

The chain recombines TRBV19 with TRBJ2-4; D might be TRBD1 or TRBD2, each matching 5 bases. The V gene's germline CDR1 is LNHDA and CDR2 SQIVND (reference sequence). The CDR3 loop spans 14 amino acids. The V end lost 5 bases, the J end lost 0 bases, and 8 bases lay between the germline ends. As DNA, the CDR3 is TGTGCCAGTAGTGCCGGGACAGCCAAAAACATTCAGTACTTC. Protein: CASSAGTAKNIQYF.

V gene TRBV9 combines with J gene TRBJ2-2; the match to TRBD1 covers 7 bases. Germline lookup yields CDR1 SGDLS and CDR2 YYNGEE. Losses at the gene ends were 4 bases for V and 2 bases for J; bases not matched to a gene: 5. The CDR3 consists of 15 residues. CDR3 loop: CASSQTGSNTGELFF. CDR3 coding DNA: TGTGCCAGCAGCCAGACAGGGAGTAACACCGGGGAGCTGTTTTTT.

J is TRBJ1-2 and V is TRBV28; 8 nucleotides agree with TRBD1. The CDR3 has 15 residues. Germline loops: CDR1 MDHEN, CDR2 SYDVKM. V lost 5 bases, J lost 0 bases, and 5 bases stayed unmatched. Here the CDR3 DNA reads TGTGCCAGCAGTCTACAGGGGGGAGCTAACTATGGCTACACCTTC. It codes for CASSLQGGANYGYTF.

The V gene is TRBV7-9, the J gene TRBJ1-3, with D unclear. The CDR3 loop spans 12 amino acids. CDR1 and CDR2 from the germline V gene are SEHNR and FQNEAQ (reference sequence). Deletions cut 5 bases from V and 3 bases from J, with 5 bases between. CDR3 residues: CASSNSGNTIYF. The CDR3 DNA follows: TGTGCCAGCAGCAACAGTGGAAACACCATATATTTT. Supplemented by reference TRBV7-9 and TRBJ1-3, the full variable domain reads DTGVSQNPRHKITKRGQNVTFRCDPISEHNRLYWYRQTLGQGPEFLTYFQNEAQLEKSRLLSDRFSAERPKGSFSTLEIQRTEQGDSAMYLCASSNSGNTIYFGEGSWLTVV.

The rearrangement joins TRBV5-4 to TRBJ2-7, with TRBD1 identical over 7 bases. The V segment lost 5 bases and the J segment 2 bases; nucleotides outside the gene matches: 4. CDR3 size: 13 residues. Germline V gene data show CDR1 as SGHNT and CDR2 as YYREEE (reference sequence). The CDR3 loop is CASRQGQTYEQYF. CDR3 sequence (DNA): TGTGCCAGCAGACAGGGACAGACCTACGAGCAGTACTTC.

V gene TRBV7-2 combines with J gene TRBJ1-2; D is perhaps TRBD1 (5 bases). The CDR3 contains 12 residues. Per germline, CDR1 SGHTA and CDR2 FQGNSA. V shed 1 base and J shed 13 bases, with 13 bases lying between them. CDR3 bases: TGTGCCAGCAGCTTAGAGGGACCCAACCCCACCTTC. Amino acids: CASSLEGPNPTF.

This clone was picked up one time. The chain recombines TRBV2 with TRBJ2-5, with 10 bases fitting TRBD1. This CDR3 has 15 residues. CDR1 and CDR2 from the germline V gene are SNHLY and FYNNEI. Trimming removed 7 bases from V and 5 bases from J; junction bases left unmatched: 10. CDR3 region: CASNRDRGVGETQYF. CDR3 DNA sequence: TGTGCCAGCAACCGGGACAGGGGAGTTGGGGAGACCCAGTACTTC. Full variable domain (missing parts from reference TRBV2 and TRBJ2-5): EPEVTQTPSHQVTQMGQEVILRCVPISNHLYFYWYRQILGQKVEFLVSFYNNEISEKSEIFDDQFSVERPDGSNFTLKIRSTKLEDSAMYFCASNRDRGVGETQYFGPGTRLLVL.

This clone was observed a single time. The chain is built from TRBV28 and TRBJ1-5; D gene unclear. Germline-derived CDR1 and CDR2 are MDHEN and SYDVKM. The CDR3 has 13 residues. The germline V and J ends were trimmed by 10 bases and 2 bases, with 12 bases remaining between them. The CDR3 DNA sequence: TGTGCCACCCAACGGCAGGGCAATCAGCCCCAGCATTTT. This gives the protein CATQRQGNQPQHF.

The chain carries TRBV5-1 and TRBJ1-2; maybe TRBD1 (5 bases). V lost 4 bases and J lost 5, with 15 bases in between. The germline V gene has CDR1 SGHRS and CDR2 YFSETQ. The CDR3 spans 14 residues. DNA of the CDR3: TGCGCCAGCAGCCCCCGGGACCAAACTTATGGCTACACCTTC. Residues: CASSPRDQTYGYTF.

The genes are TRBV7-2 and TRBJ1-2, with D perhaps TRBD1 (6 bases). The CDR3 is 13 amino acids. V lost 2 bases and J 5 bases, leaving 9 bases between the germline ends. Germline V gene sequence: CDR1 SGHTA, CDR2 FQGNSA. CDR3 DNA: TGTGCCAGCAGCTTAATAGGGGGTTATGGCTACACCTTC. Encoded protein: CASSLIGGYGYTF.

This chain connects TRBV15 to TRBJ2-5; 7 bases map to TRBD1. This CDR3 has 16 amino acids. The germline gives CDR1 LNHNV, CDR2 YYDKDF (reference sequence). The trim removed 3 bases at V and 2 bases at J, leaving 9 bases unmatched. In DNA, the CDR3 is TGTGCCACCAGCAGTGGACTGGGACAGCTACAAGAGACCCAGTACTTC. It specifies CATSSGLGQLQETQYF.

This rearrangement joins TRBV28 to TRBJ1-5; D unresolved. The CDR3 runs 15 residues. Germline values: CDR1 MDHEN, CDR2 SYDVKM. Trimming took off 2 bases at V and 4 bases at J, with 12 bases between the two ends. CDR3 amino acids: CASSLLAGRNQPQHF. The CDR3, as DNA: TGTGCCAGCAGTTTACTGGCAGGCCGGAATCAGCCCCAGCATTTT.

The V call is TRBV3-1 (or the pseudogene TRBV3-2), the J call TRBJ2-7; D unresolved. V was pared by 4 bases and J by 3 bases, with 22 bases between. Germline V gives CDR1 LGHDT, CDR2 YNNKEL (reference sequence). The CDR3 runs to 17 residues. Here the CDR3 reads CASSRCPRHHSDYEQYF. The CDR3 DNA reads as TGTGCCAGCAGCCGTTGTCCGAGGCACCATTCTGACTACGAGCAGTACTTC.

The rearrangement joins TRBV6-2 or TRBV6-3 to TRBJ2-1, with 11 bases lining up with TRBD1. V lost 2 bases and J lost 7; bases outside the gene matches: 7. Germline V lookup: CDR1 MNHEY, CDR2 SVGEGT. The CDR3 has 16 amino acids. The CDR3 coding sequence is TGTGCCAGCAGTTACCGGGGACAGGGGGGTGGGAATGAGCAGTTCTTC. Translated: CASSYRGQGGGNEQFF.

V usage is TRBV10-2 and J usage is TRBJ2-7; 7 bases are a match to TRBD2. The CDR3 totals 14 residues. The germline gives CDR1 WSHSY, CDR2 SAAADI. V shed 8 bases and J 5 bases; nucleotides not matched to a gene: 12. CDR3 in amino acids: CASVSSGVYHEQYF. CDR3 nucleotides: TGCGCCAGCGTCTCGAGCGGGGTGTACCACGAGCAGTACTTC.

This CDR3 is CATSDLGGANTGELFF. As DNA, the CDR3 is TGTGCCACCAGTGATTTGGGCGGGGCGAACACCGGGGAGCTGTTTTTT. The chain couples TRBV24-1 to TRBJ2-2; a possible D gene is TRBD2 (6 bases). V was shortened by 0 bases and J by 0 bases, with 7 bases between the two germline ends. The CDR3 covers 16 residues. The germline V gene encodes CDR1 KGHDR and CDR2 SFDVKD.

J is TRBJ2-1 and V is TRBV12-3 or TRBV12-4, with 7 bases identical to TRBD1. J lost 7 bases, V lost 8 bases, and 2 bases had no gene match. The CDR3 sequence is 11 residues long. CDR3 nucleotides: TGTGCCAGCTCACAGGGGAATGAGCAGTTCTTC. Protein: CASSQGNEQFF.

The rearrangement uses TRBV5-4 and TRBJ2-1, with D possibly being TRBD1 or TRBD2 (7 bases each). There are 13 residues in the CDR3. CDR1 and CDR2 (germline): SGHNT, YYREEE (reference sequence). Deletions cut 3 bases from V and 7 bases from J, with 11 bases between. The CDR3 nucleotides are TGTGCCAGCAGCTCCCAGGGGGGGAATGAGCAGTTCTTC. Translation: CASSSQGGNEQFF.

This clone was seen just once. The chain uses TRBV30 and TRBJ1-1; D may be TRBD1 (5 bases). The V end was cut by 2 bases, the J end by 4 bases, with 11 bases between. Germline values: CDR1 GTSNPN, CDR2 SVGIG (reference sequence). The CDR3 totals 13 residues. The CDR3 sequence: CAWSQGAVTEAFF. The DNA of the CDR3 is TGTGCCTGGAGTCAAGGGGCGGTCACTGAAGCTTTCTTT.

The chain is built from TRBV15 and TRBJ2-2, with D perhaps matching TRBD1 (6 bases). In germline, CDR1 is LNHNV, CDR2 YYDKDF (reference sequence). Trimming removed 4 bases at V and 5 bases at J, with 11 bases between. This CDR3 has 14 residues. For the CDR3, the DNA is TGTGCCACCAGCAACTGGGGGCAAACCGGGGAGCTGTTTTTT. Encoded protein: CATSNWGQTGELFF.

The V call is TRBV10-3, the J call TRBJ2-3; 10 nucleotides align to TRBD2. The CDR3 extends over 15 amino acids. J lost 5 bases, V lost 10 bases, and 12 bases had no gene match. Looked up from germline, CDR1 is ENHRY and CDR2 is SYGVKD. The CDR3 DNA sequence: TGTGCCACCACCCGAGCGGGAGGGCCGGAAGATACGCAGTATTTT. Translated, it gives CATTRAGGPEDTQYF.